This TCR beta chain is drawn from a study of blood T cells in healthy people across ages. A second PCR of roughly 7 to 11 cycles used a sample-barcoded 5' primer and a J-beta primer mix. MiXCR, applied by TCRdb to the 5' RACE reads, yields one record per CDR3 protein. The table has about 1.8 million distinct CDR3 sequences, roughly 50% seen once. CDR1 and CDR2 from the germline V gene are MNHEY and SMNVEV (reference sequence). V was trimmed by 0 bases and J by 13 bases, leaving 10 bases between them. The CDR3 is made up of 13 amino acids. The chain links TRBV27 to TRBJ2-6; the D gene is possibly TRBD2 (5 bases). The sample was blood. This receptor was identified in a woman aged 40 to 50 in good health. CDR3 sequence reads: CASSLSPRGVLTF. For the CDR3, the DNA is TGTGCCAGCAGTTTATCCCCCCGAGGGGTCCTGACTTTC.